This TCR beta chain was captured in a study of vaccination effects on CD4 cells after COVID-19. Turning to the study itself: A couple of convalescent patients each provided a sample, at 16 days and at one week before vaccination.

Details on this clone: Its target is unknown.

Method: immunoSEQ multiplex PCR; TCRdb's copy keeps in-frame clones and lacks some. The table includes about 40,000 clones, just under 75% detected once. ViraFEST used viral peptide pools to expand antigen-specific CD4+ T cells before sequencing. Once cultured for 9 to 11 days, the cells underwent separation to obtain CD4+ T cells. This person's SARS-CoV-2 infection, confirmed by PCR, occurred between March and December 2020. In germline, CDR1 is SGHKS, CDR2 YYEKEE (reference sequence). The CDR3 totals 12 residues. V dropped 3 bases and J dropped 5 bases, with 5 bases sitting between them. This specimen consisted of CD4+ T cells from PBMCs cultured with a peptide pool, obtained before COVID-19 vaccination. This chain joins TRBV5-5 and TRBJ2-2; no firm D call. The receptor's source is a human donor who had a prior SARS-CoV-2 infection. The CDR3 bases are TGTGCCAGCAGCTCCTTTACCGGGGAGCTGTTTTTT. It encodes CASSSFTGELFF. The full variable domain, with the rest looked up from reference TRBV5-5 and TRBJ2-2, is DAGVTQSPTHLIKTRGQQVTLRCSPISGHKSVSWYQQVLGQGPQFIFQYYEKEERGRGNFPDRFSARQFPNYSSELNVNALLLGDSALYLCASSSFTGELFFGEGSRLTVL.